This T cell receptor (beta chain) was sequenced for a study of shared clonotypes between healthy human individuals (dated by TCRdb to the early 2020s). With respect to the entire study: The cohort comprised two women and a few men aged 18 to 49 years. To increase sequencing depth and limit assay-specific biases, different laboratories used diverse techniques to prepare libraries and sequence TCR repertoires. Each donor's leukapheresis produced roughly between roughly 0.85 and 9.5 billion PBMCs. To estimate repertoire size and how much clonotypes are shared between individuals, the study performed deep sequencing of blood TCR repertoires from five healthy adults. For each donor, three plates each were used for CD4 naive and CD4 memory, two plates were used for CD8 naive, and one plate was used for CD8 memory. What the research found in general, with its limitations: Larger estimated clonotype richness was generally found for naive subsets than for memory subsets. Compared with non-shared clonotypes, the clonotypes found in all four sorted-subset donors had higher generation probabilities. When a few donors were compared, the shared fraction of clonotypes was about 5.2% for naive CD4, approximately 3.3% for naive CD8, about 2.4% for memory CD4, and 0.35% to 0.4% for memory CD8. Even with the large sequencing depth, rarefaction of the sorted-subset datasets indicated that sequencing was incomplete. Sampling was limited to blood, and TCR repertoires in tissue likely differ from TCR repertoires in blood. Based on pairwise subsampling, the degree of clonotype sharing among donors was expected to be affected by sequencing depth. The genetic and exposure-history diversity represented was limited by the small number of donors.

Using the deep immunoSEQ assay, multiplex PCR amplified TCR CDR3 regions from genomic DNA. Extracted genomic DNA from each cell subset was spread evenly across all wells of several immunoSEQ 96-well plates, with each plate serving as a replicate. For sorted subsets, 150 to 250 ng of genomic DNA, equivalent to roughly 33,000 T cell genomes, went into each replicate PCR. Purified libraries were measured with a Qubit 3.0 fluorometer, size-checked on a Bioanalyzer 2100, and measured again with the KAPA Library Quantification kit. Every immunoSEQ 96-well plate was sequenced on a separate single-read 150-cycle Illumina NextSeq 550 flow cell. The source study handled its data this way. The immunoSEQ output contained only junctional sequences without quality scores, so filtering could not match that applied to full-length reads. Sequences were annotated with PyIR, a Python wrapper for IgBLAST v1.9, and V/J genes and CDR3 were assigned using IMGT germline references. Reads were removed for weak V/J assignments (E-value above 1e-6), missing CDR3, stop codons, out-of-frame junctions, or ambiguous translated residues. V3J clonotypes were defined by identical inferred V gene, J gene, and CDR3 amino acid sequence. Percentage overlap between repertoires was computed as shared unique clonotypes divided by the size of the smaller repertoire. Three approaches were used to assess repertoire richness: RTK rarefaction, the Chao1 estimator, and Recon v2.1 estimates of unobserved clonotypes. OLGA was used to compute generation probabilities for all TCRbeta clonotypes that the gDNA method yielded from a handful of donors. TCRdb limited this immuneACCESS table to in-frame rearrangements with V and J called. A share of clones is missing; checked studies link under half to unresolved V genes, and the rest is unexplained. The DNA was the basis for D and trimming; V, J and clone size are from that table. The sample has about 79,000 clones on record, under 65% of them singletons. Just over 50% of the sample lies in the top ten.

The donors were healthy, HIV-negative adults with no recently reported acute infections or vaccinations. Every donor was a Caucasian adult living in Nashville, Tennessee, USA. CD8 memory samples combined magnetically selected CD45RO+ cells with CCR7-negative CD45RA+ effector memory (TemRA) cells. Blood was collected by leukapheresis, and PBMCs were isolated by Ficoll-Histopaque density gradient centrifugation and then cryopreserved in liquid nitrogen vapor phase. Purity and quantity of every magnetically sorted T cell population were checked by analytical flow cytometry. Each sorted fraction had its genomic DNA isolated and then quantified by UV absorbance on a Nanodrop 2000c. V is reduced by 4 bases and J by 8 bases, leaving a spacing of 14 bases between them. CDR1 and CDR2, per the germline V gene, are SGHTA and FQGNSA. The cysteine opens and the phenylalanine closes a CDR3 of 13 amino acids. Only the CDR3 DNA stays, 39 bases, in frame from base 1.

This clone was seen more than once but under ten times. The antigen this receptor binds is unknown. Per-base quality was not reported, and no clone a single base away is much larger than it. This clonotype originated in a man aged 25 to 40 in good health. Sequences were obtained from memory CD8+ T cells sorted from blood. The meaning of the sample's cell subset or site label: CD45RO+ cells pooled with CCR7-negative TemRA cells. The chain is encoded by TRBV7-2 joined to TRBJ1-1; TRBD1 is a possible D gene, resting on 5 matching bases. The DNA is as follows: TGTGCCAGCAGCTACGAATGGGGGGTCGAAGCTTTCTTT. This is translated as CASSYEWGVEAFF.